The rows below give T cell receptor beta chains drawn from one sample of a study of T cell responses to AZD1222 COVID-19 vaccine. The method was immunoSEQ multiplex PCR; TCRdb's version includes in-frame clones alone and lacks a portion of them. The data show tens of thousands of clones, about three quarters seen once. This sample comprised peripheral blood, obtained on day 0 of AZD1222 vaccination. The receptors originated from an adult in good health. The CDR3 runs from the conserved cysteine through the conserved F or W. The D gene is left open where the match is weak. The size field is filled for only some rows; it gives once, few, many or a size class.

clone size: .
CDR3 length: 17
V gene: TRBV6-2/TRBV6-3
J gene: TRBJ1-4
D gene: .
CDR3 DNA: TGTGCCAGCAGTTACCATCTTCTTGGGGGCCCGGGTGAAAAACTGTTTTTT
CDR3 protein: CASSYHLLGGPGEKLFF

clone size: .
CDR3 length: 15
V gene: TRBV6-4
J gene: TRBJ1-6
D gene: .
CDR3 DNA: TGTGCCAGCAGTGTCAGAGCAGGGGATAATTCACCCCTCCACTTT
CDR3 protein: CASSVRAGDNSPLHF

clone size: .
CDR3 length: 15
V gene: TRBV18
J gene: TRBJ1-1
D gene: .
CDR3 DNA: TGTGCCAGCTCACCACGGGGAGGGGGAGGAACTGAAGCTTTCTTT
CDR3 protein: CASSPRGGGGTEAFF

clone size: once
CDR3 length: 15
V gene: TRBV4-1
J gene: TRBJ2-1
D gene: .
CDR3 DNA: TGCGCCAGCAGCCAAGTAGGTGGGGGGCTCTCTGAGCAGTTCTTC
CDR3 protein: CASSQVGGGLSEQFF

clone size: .
CDR3 length: 17
V gene: TRBV6-1
J gene: TRBJ1-1
D gene: TRBD1
CDR3 DNA: TGTGCCAGCAGTGAGATCGTCGGGACAGGGTTGAACACTGAAGCTTTCTTT
CDR3 protein: CASSEIVGTGLNTEAFF

clone size: .
CDR3 length: 15
V gene: TRBV27
J gene: TRBJ1-5
D gene: .
CDR3 DNA: TGTGCCAGCAGTACATCAGGGAGAGGAAGGCAGCCCCAGCATTTT
CDR3 protein: CASSTSGRGRQPQHF

clone size: .
CDR3 length: 13
V gene: TRBV12-5
J gene: TRBJ2-5
D gene: .
CDR3 DNA: TGTGCTAGTGGTTTGGACAGGCAAGAGACCCAGTACTTC
CDR3 protein: CASGLDRQETQYF

clone size: .
CDR3 length: 13
V gene: TRBV10-3
J gene: TRBJ1-1
D gene: .
CDR3 DNA: TGTGCCATCAGGGAACAGCGGAACACTGAAGCTTTCTTT
CDR3 protein: CAIREQRNTEAFF

clone size: few
CDR3 length: 12
V gene: TRBV5-4
J gene: TRBJ1-5
D gene: .
CDR3 DNA: TGTGCCGTGGGGGTGAGTGGGCAGCCCCAGCATTTT
CDR3 protein: CAVGVSGQPQHF

clone size: .
CDR3 length: 15
V gene: TRBV5-1
J gene: TRBJ1-2
D gene: .
CDR3 DNA: TGCGCCAGCAGCTTGGGGGTGGCCAGCCCCTATGGCTACACCTTC
CDR3 protein: CASSLGVASPYGYTF

clone size: .
CDR3 length: 16
V gene: TRBV7-7
J gene: TRBJ2-2
D gene: .
CDR3 DNA: TGTGCTAGCAGCCTAAGTAGCCCAGGGCTCTCCGGGGAGCTGTTTTTT
CDR3 protein: CASSLSSPGLSGELFF

clone size: .
CDR3 length: 17
V gene: TRBV27
J gene: TRBJ2-7
D gene: .
CDR3 DNA: TGTGCCAGCAGACCCGACCCCGACAGGTTTTCCATCTACGAGCAGTACTTC
CDR3 protein: CASRPDPDRFSIYEQYF

clone size: .
CDR3 length: 14
V gene: TRBV7-2
J gene: TRBJ1-2
D gene: .
CDR3 DNA: TGTGCCAGCAGCTCCCATCAAACGAGCTATGGCTACACCTTC
CDR3 protein: CASSSHQTSYGYTF

clone size: .
CDR3 length: 13
V gene: TRBV12-3/TRBV12-4
J gene: TRBJ2-1
D gene: TRBD1
CDR3 DNA: TGTGCCAGCAGGCGAGGACAGGGTACTGAGCAGTTCTTC
CDR3 protein: CASRRGQGTEQFF

clone size: .
CDR3 length: 17
V gene: TRBV19
J gene: TRBJ2-7
D gene: .
CDR3 DNA: TGTGCCAGTAATGAGTGGAGAGGGGCGGACCCTTGGTACGAGCAGTACTTC
CDR3 protein: CASNEWRGADPWYEQYF

clone size: .
CDR3 length: 15
V gene: TRBV7-7
J gene: TRBJ2-5
D gene: .
CDR3 DNA: TGTGCTAGCAGCTTGCGGGGTTGGATTGGGGAGACCCAGTACTTC
CDR3 protein: CASSLRGWIGETQYF

clone size: once
CDR3 length: 17
V gene: TRBV4-1
J gene: TRBJ1-4
D gene: TRBD1
CDR3 DNA: TGCGCCAGCAGCCCTGGGACAGGGGTGGTGACTAATGAAAAACTGTTTTTT
CDR3 protein: CASSPGTGVVTNEKLFF

clone size: .
CDR3 length: 15
V gene: TRBV6-5
J gene: TRBJ2-7
D gene: TRBD2
CDR3 DNA: TGTGCCAGCAGGGTTAGCGGGGGACGATCCTACGAGCAGTACTTC
CDR3 protein: CASRVSGGRSYEQYF

clone size: .
CDR3 length: 14
V gene: TRBV4-1
J gene: TRBJ2-2
D gene: .
CDR3 DNA: TGCGCCAGCAGTAGGGGTCCTAACACCGGGGAGCTGTTTTTT
CDR3 protein: CASSRGPNTGELFF

clone size: .
CDR3 length: 19
V gene: TRBV27
J gene: TRBJ1-6
D gene: .
CDR3 DNA: TGTGCCAGCAGTTTTCCCATTTACACTGATAGCTCCTATAATTCACCCCTCCACTTT
CDR3 protein: CASSFPIYTDSSYNSPLHF

clone size: .
CDR3 length: 15
V gene: TRBV19
J gene: TRBJ1-5
D gene: TRBD1
CDR3 DNA: TGTGCCAGTAGTATAGTAAAGACAGGGATTCAGCCCCAGCATTTT
CDR3 protein: CASSIVKTGIQPQHF

clone size: .
CDR3 length: 13
V gene: TRBV5-4
J gene: TRBJ2-3
D gene: .
CDR3 DNA: TGTGCCAGCAGCTTGCTCGTGTCAGATACGCAGTATTTT
CDR3 protein: CASSLLVSDTQYF

clone size: .
CDR3 length: 15
V gene: TRBV5-4
J gene: TRBJ2-1
D gene: .
CDR3 DNA: TGTGCCAGCAGCTTTGAACTAGCCTCCTACAATGAGCAGTTCTTC
CDR3 protein: CASSFELASYNEQFF

clone size: .
CDR3 length: 15
V gene: TRBV3-1/TRBV3-2
J gene: TRBJ1-4
D gene: TRBD1
CDR3 DNA: TGTGCCAGCAGCCTACAGGGGGCGGCTAATGAAAAACTGTTTTTT
CDR3 protein: CASSLQGAANEKLFF

clone size: .
CDR3 length: 15
V gene: TRBV2
J gene: TRBJ2-6
D gene: .
CDR3 DNA: TGTGCCAGCAGTGACCGGTACTCTGGGGCCAACGTCCTGACTTTC
CDR3 protein: CASSDRYSGANVLTF

clone size: .
CDR3 length: 11
V gene: TRBV6-5
J gene: TRBJ2-7
D gene: .
CDR3 DNA: TGTGCCAGCAGTTACTCTCAAGAGCAGTACTTC
CDR3 protein: CASSYSQEQYF

clone size: .
CDR3 length: 14
V gene: TRBV6-5
J gene: TRBJ2-3
D gene: .
CDR3 DNA: TGTGCCAGCGGGCCGGGATCCAGAGAGGATACGCAGTATTTT
CDR3 protein: CASGPGSREDTQYF

clone size: .
CDR3 length: 14
V gene: TRBV6-6
J gene: TRBJ1-1
D gene: .
CDR3 DNA: TGTGCCAGCAAACCAGACGGACAGAGGGAAGAAGCTTTCTTT
CDR3 protein: CASKPDGQREEAFF

clone size: .
CDR3 length: 14
V gene: TRBV7-2
J gene: TRBJ2-7
D gene: .
CDR3 DNA: TGTGCCAGCAGCTCCAGGACCGCACCCAACGAGCAGTACTTC
CDR3 protein: CASSSRTAPNEQYF

clone size: once
CDR3 length: 19
V gene: TRBV5-6
J gene: TRBJ2-3
D gene: TRBD2
CDR3 DNA: TGTGCCAGCACCTACAGCTTTGTAGCGGGGGGTACTTTCTCAGATACGCAGTATTTT
CDR3 protein: CASTYSFVAGGTFSDTQYF

clone size: once
CDR3 length: 15
V gene: TRBV7-8
J gene: TRBJ1-1
D gene: TRBD1
CDR3 DNA: TGTGCCAGCAGCCGCTCCGGGACAGGGGGGACTGAAGCTTTCTTT
CDR3 protein: CASSRSGTGGTEAFF

clone size: .
CDR3 length: 15
V gene: TRBV6-5
J gene: TRBJ2-1
D gene: TRBD2
CDR3 DNA: TGTGCCAGCAGTTACTCTAGCGGGGGGGCTTATGAGCAGTTCTTC
CDR3 protein: CASSYSSGGAYEQFF

clone size: few
CDR3 length: 15
V gene: TRBV4-1
J gene: TRBJ2-2
D gene: .
CDR3 DNA: TGCGCCAGCAGCCAAGATACCTCGAACACCGGGGAGCTGTTTTTT
CDR3 protein: CASSQDTSNTGELFF

clone size: .
CDR3 length: 11
V gene: TRBV30
J gene: TRBJ1-2
D gene: .
CDR3 DNA: TGTGCCTCCCGGGACCCTTATGGCTACACCTTC
CDR3 protein: CASRDPYGYTF

clone size: .
CDR3 length: 13
V gene: TRBV18
J gene: TRBJ1-1
D gene: .
CDR3 DNA: TGTGCCAGCTCACCACAGCGGAACACTGAAGCTTTCTTT
CDR3 protein: CASSPQRNTEAFF

clone size: once
CDR3 length: 13
V gene: TRBV6-6
J gene: TRBJ2-1
D gene: .
CDR3 DNA: TGTGCCAGCAGTTCCCACGGACCAAATGAGCAGTTCTTC
CDR3 protein: CASSSHGPNEQFF

clone size: .
CDR3 length: 13
V gene: TRBV9
J gene: TRBJ2-3
D gene: .
CDR3 DNA: TGTGCCAGCGGGCCTTCAAACACAGATACGCAGTATTTT
CDR3 protein: CASGPSNTDTQYF

clone size: .
CDR3 length: 17
V gene: TRBV2
J gene: TRBJ1-6
D gene: .
CDR3 DNA: TGTGCCAGCAGTGAATATGGACTGAGGGAAAGTAATTCACCCCTCCACTTT
CDR3 protein: CASSEYGLRESNSPLHF

clone size: once
CDR3 length: 14
V gene: TRBV27
J gene: TRBJ1-6
D gene: TRBD1
CDR3 DNA: TGTGCCAGCAGTTTCGGCAGGGGGTTTTCACCCCTCCACTTT
CDR3 protein: CASSFGRGFSPLHF

clone size: .
CDR3 length: 13
V gene: TRBV30
J gene: TRBJ1-2
D gene: .
CDR3 DNA: TGTGCCTGGCTTAGAGGGGTTAACTATGGCTACACCTTC
CDR3 protein: CAWLRGVNYGYTF

clone size: .
CDR3 length: 13
V gene: TRBV19
J gene: TRBJ2-7
D gene: .
CDR3 DNA: TGTGCCAGTAGCCTACGAGCGGAAGCCGAGCAGTACTTC
CDR3 protein: CASSLRAEAEQYF

clone size: .
CDR3 length: 12
V gene: TRBV4-3
J gene: TRBJ2-5
D gene: TRBD2
CDR3 DNA: TGCGCCAGCAGCCAAGGTCGGGAGGCCCAGTACTTC
CDR3 protein: CASSQGREAQYF

clone size: .
CDR3 length: 16
V gene: TRBV7-9
J gene: TRBJ1-1
D gene: .
CDR3 DNA: TGTGCCAGCAGCTTTAGTCGTGGAGGAATCAACACTGAAGCTTTCTTT
CDR3 protein: CASSFSRGGINTEAFF

clone size: .
CDR3 length: 13
V gene: TRBV6-5
J gene: TRBJ2-5
D gene: .
CDR3 DNA: TGTGCCAGCAGTTTAGGGTACCAAGAGACCCAGTACTTC
CDR3 protein: CASSLGYQETQYF

clone size: .
CDR3 length: 18
V gene: TRBV5-1
J gene: TRBJ1-6
D gene: .
CDR3 DNA: TGCGCCAGCAGCTTGGGGGATCGTACGAGCTCCTATAATTCACCCCTCCACTTT
CDR3 protein: CASSLGDRTSSYNSPLHF

clone size: .
CDR3 length: 14
V gene: TRBV25-1
J gene: TRBJ1-1
D gene: TRBD1
CDR3 DNA: TGTGCCAGCAGTCTCGGGACAGGGGGCACTGAAGCTTTCTTT
CDR3 protein: CASSLGTGGTEAFF

clone size: .
CDR3 length: 17
V gene: TRBV7-9
J gene: TRBJ1-2
D gene: TRBD1
CDR3 DNA: TGTGCCAGCACCCACCCGAAGACAGGGGTCGGTCTCTATGGCTACACCTTC
CDR3 protein: CASTHPKTGVGLYGYTF

clone size: .
CDR3 length: 14
V gene: TRBV5-6
J gene: TRBJ1-6
D gene: TRBD1
CDR3 DNA: TGTGCCAGCAGCTGGGGGACAGAAAATTCACCCCTCCACTTT
CDR3 protein: CASSWGTENSPLHF

clone size: .
CDR3 length: 16
V gene: TRBV9
J gene: TRBJ2-5
D gene: .
CDR3 DNA: TGTGCCAGCAGCCCAGAAGTAGCTAGCCACCAAGAGACCCAGTACTTC
CDR3 protein: CASSPEVASHQETQYF

clone size: .
CDR3 length: 15
V gene: TRBV5-1
J gene: TRBJ2-3
D gene: TRBD2
CDR3 DNA: TGCGCCAGCAGCAAGGGACTAGCGGGGGGACCTACGCAGTATTTT
CDR3 protein: CASSKGLAGGPTQYF

clone size: .
CDR3 length: 11
V gene: TRBV7-2
J gene: TRBJ1-2
D gene: .
CDR3 DNA: TGTACCAGTGGAATTGGATATGGCTACACCTTC
CDR3 protein: CTSGIGYGYTF

clone size: .
CDR3 length: 16
V gene: TRBV30
J gene: TRBJ2-2
D gene: TRBD1
CDR3 DNA: TGTGCCTGGAGTGTAGGGGGCAGGGGAAGGCCCGGGGAGCTGTTTTTT
CDR3 protein: CAWSVGGRGRPGELFF

clone size: .
CDR3 length: 18
V gene: TRBV6-2/TRBV6-3
J gene: TRBJ2-1
D gene: TRBD2
CDR3 DNA: TGTGCCAGCAGTTACTCATTCGGAGGACTAGATGGGTACAATGAGCAGTTCTTC
CDR3 protein: CASSYSFGGLDGYNEQFF